This T cell receptor (beta chain) was captured in a study of naive and memory T cell subsets. Ligated cDNA underwent four rounds of PCR with nested alpha and beta constant region primers and SP2. For blood and skin samples, reverse transcription used TCR alpha and beta constant primers. TCRdb analysed the 5' RACE reads with MiXCR anew, one entry per CDR3 protein. The data hold 50,000 to 60,000 distinct CDR3 sequences, with 6% to 8.5% observed a single time. The CDR3 loop spans 17 amino acids. Germline V gives CDR1 MNHNY, CDR2 SVGAGI (reference sequence). Trimming removed 0 bases from V and 4 bases from J, with 16 bases in between. Study-level results: The RNA method is potentially sensitive to activation and differentiation changes.

This clonotype occurred many times. Its antigen remains unidentified. TCR cDNA received a 3' ligated oligonucleotide that carried a UMI. RNA was extracted from under 3 ml of whole blood of healthy adults. Input was roughly 1 to 1000 ng of DNase-treated total RNA without cell sorting. The chain carries TRBV6-6 and TRBJ1-3; TRBD1 is a possible D gene (5 bases). The clonotype was recovered from a female donor in good health. In nucleotides, the CDR3 is TGTGCCAGCAGTTACTCGTCCGGGGCCTCAGGAGGAAACACCATATATTTT. This encodes CASSYSSGASGGNTIYF.